This passage covers 9 T cell receptor beta chains from one sample sequenced in a study of shared clonotypes between healthy human individuals. Assay used: immunoSEQ multiplex PCR; TCRdb lists only in-frame clones, some missing. This sample has 2 million to 2.5 million clones; 85% to 95% occur once, and the top ten carry more than 0.35%. Sequencing was performed on naive CD4+ T cells from PBMCs. Noted subset: CD45RA+ positively selected. Every receptor here comes from a man aged 18 to 29 in good health. Some clones in this sample may be carry-over from other donors' samples.

The chain links TRBV30 to TRBJ2-6; D ambiguous. The CDR3 runs to 13 residues. V lost 4 bases and J lost 2, with 6 bases in between. In germline, CDR1 is GTSNPN, CDR2 SVGIG (reference sequence). The CDR3 DNA is TGTGCCTGGACCAGCCCTGGGGCCAACGTCCTGACTTTC. This sequence encodes CAWTSPGANVLTF.

The rearrangement uses TRBV11-3 and TRBJ2-7, with TRBD2 matching over 8 bases. Trimming took 2 bases from V and 4 from J; bases not matched to a gene: 7. CDR3 length: 15 residues. CDR1 is SGHNT and CDR2 is YENEEA in the germline V gene. CDR3 coding DNA: TGTGCCAGCAGCTTATTATCCGGGGGGGCTTACGAGCAGTACTTC. Amino acid sequence: CASSLLSGGAYEQYF.

This clone has more than one count but fewer than ten. The chain carries TRBV28 and TRBJ1-1, with D unresolved. V dropped 6 bases and J dropped 3 bases, with 11 bases sitting between them. This CDR3 is 13 amino acids long. Germline V gene sequence: CDR1 MDHEN, CDR2 SYDVKM. The CDR3 spells CASSPPRHTEAFF. The CDR3 DNA follows: TGTGCCAGCAGCCCTCCCCGGCACACTGAAGCTTTCTTT.

The V call is TRBV28, the J call TRBJ2-7, with 8 bases matching TRBD1. The CDR3 spans 15 residues. V dropped 3 bases and J dropped 3; count of bases not matched to a gene: 7. Germline CDR1 reads MDHEN; CDR2 reads SYDVKM. The CDR3 DNA reads as TGTGCCAGCAGTTTTTTCCCAGGGGGCGACTACGAGCAGTACTTC. Translated, it gives CASSFFPGGDYEQYF.

This clone was found once. This chain links TRBV10-2 with TRBJ1-4; the D gene is possibly TRBD1 (6 bases). This CDR3 contains 17 residues. Germline CDR1 is WSHSY and CDR2 is SAAADI. Trimming shortened V by 6 bases and J by 7 bases, and 24 bases separated the two germline ends. For the CDR3, the DNA is TGCGCCAGCAGGGCTGGGACACGTCCCGTCAGGGGTGAAAAACTGTTTTTT. It yields the protein CASRAGTRPVRGEKLFF.

A single count supports this clone. The chain is built from TRBV28 and TRBJ2-2; D not certain. This CDR3 contains 11 residues. V was clipped by 5 bases and J by 6 bases, with 4 bases between them. CDR1 is MDHEN and CDR2 is SYDVKM in the germline V gene. In nucleotides, the CDR3 is TGTGCCAGCAGTACCTCCGGGGAGCTGTTTTTT. Translated: CASSTSGELFF.

The chain has TRBV7-2 and TRBJ2-2, with D possibly matching TRBD1 (5 bases). The V gene's germline CDR1 is SGHTA and CDR2 FQGNSA. This CDR3 spans 17 amino acids. Trimming cost V 2 bases and J 6 bases, with 19 bases left between them. The CDR3 coding sequence is TGTGCCAGCAGCTTATTTAGGGGAAGTAGTAGTTCCGGGGAGCTGTTTTTT. It codes for CASSLFRGSSSSGELFF.

The V and J genes are TRBV6-6 and TRBJ1-1, with D perhaps TRBD1 (5 bases). From germline, CDR1 is MNHNY and CDR2 SVGAGI (reference sequence). Trimming took off 2 bases at V and 1 base at J, with 14 bases between the two ends. This CDR3 contains 16 residues. The CDR3 coding sequence is TGTGCCAGCAGTTACGGGACTTTACTATCGAACACTGAAGCTTTCTTT. Amino acid sequence: CASSYGTLLSNTEAFF.

J is TRBJ2-5 and V is TRBV2; 7 bases align to TRBD2. After removal of 4 bases from V and 1 base from J, the junction contained 6 bases not matched to a gene. Germline loops: CDR1 SNHLY, CDR2 FYNNEI. The CDR3 runs 15 residues. CDR3 residues: CASSGASGVQETQYF. Written as DNA, the CDR3 is TGTGCCAGCAGTGGGGCCAGCGGGGTCCAAGAGACCCAGTACTTC.